Included here is one TCR beta chain sequence, with context. Germline V gives CDR1 MDHEN, CDR2 SYDVKM. V lost 5 bases, J lost 8 bases, and 9 bases stayed unmatched. This CDR3 comprises 15 residues. This specimen comes from a study of blood T cell repertoires in COVID-19. Whole-study context: COVID-19 samples collected from the United States, Italy and Spain covered acute and convalescent phases. T cells, B-cell-depleted T cells, or PBMCs supplied cDNA or gDNA.

As originally analysed: Amplifying reference gene primers gave estimates of nucleated cell counts. The data were produced by immunoSEQ multiplex PCR, yet TCRdb's version contains in-frame clones alone and is incomplete. That table furnishes V, J and clone size, whereas the DNA furnished D and trimming. Found here are under 250,000 clones, about 83% of them singletons; the top ten hold about 8.9%. V is TRBV28 and J is TRBJ2-1, with 10 nucleotides matching TRBD1. The sample taken for sequencing was peripheral blood. The receptor was isolated from a woman in her forties or fifties with acute or convalescent COVID-19. The CDR3 spells CASSTRTGGRDEQFF. The CDR3 DNA is TGTGCCAGCAGTACTCGGACAGGGGGACGTGATGAGCAGTTCTTC.